This T cell receptor (beta chain) emerged from a study of Graves' ophthalmopathy and Graves' hyperthyroidism. V lost 2 bases, J lost 6 bases, and 8 bases lay in between. The CDR3 is 12 amino acids. Germline lookup yields CDR1 MNHNS and CDR2 SASEGT. From RNA, the CDR3 regions of TCR beta chains were amplified and sequenced. An initial RT-PCR round employing HTBI primers preceded a second-round multiplex PCR. TCRdb re-called the multiplex PCR reads through MiXCR, storing one row per CDR3 protein. Of under 200,000 distinct CDR3 sequences in the sample, roughly 37% were seen once. This sequence was found in a woman aged 40 to 55 with Graves' ophthalmopathy. The sequencing sample was made of peripheral blood. V usage is TRBV6-1 and J usage is TRBJ2-7; D gene unclear. DNA of the CDR3: TGTGCCAGCAGTGAACTCCCGGGCGAGCAGTACTTC. Translating it yields CASSELPGEQYF.